These 20 T cell receptor beta chains share one sample of origin, sequenced in a study of blood T cell repertoires in COVID-19. The data were produced by immunoSEQ multiplex PCR, yet TCRdb's version contains in-frame clones alone and is incomplete. This sample has 100,000 or so clones, with less than 90% found just once. The sequencing sample was made of peripheral blood. Receptors originate from a man aged 45-60 years with acute or convalescent COVID-19.

The chain links TRBV30 to TRBJ2-7; D is perhaps TRBD2 (6 bases). Trimming stripped 4 bases from V and 5 bases from J, with 15 bases between. CDR1 is GTSNPN, CDR2 SVGIG, per germline (reference sequence). This CDR3 region has 13 residues. CDR3: CAWIRQGGDEQYF. CDR3 bases: TGTGCCTGGATCAGGCAAGGAGGGGACGAGCAGTACTTC.

The gene calls are TRBV11-3 and TRBJ2-3; 8 bases fit TRBD2. Germline V gene sequence: CDR1 SGHNT, CDR2 YENEEA. V dropped 7 bases and J dropped 1; count of bases not matched to a gene: 7. This CDR3 contains 15 residues. For the CDR3, the DNA is TGTGCCAGCACCCGAGCGGGAGCGGGCACAGATACGCAGTATTTT. Translating it yields CASTRAGAGTDTQYF.

This clone was recorded only once. This sequence joins TRBV18 and TRBJ2-4; 11 nucleotides align to TRBD1. This CDR3 region has 17 residues. Trimming took 5 bases from V and 0 from J; bases not matched to a gene: 6. Germline V CDR1 and CDR2: KGHSH, LQKENI. As DNA, the CDR3 is TGTGCCAGCTCAGCCGGGACAGGGGGTCTAGCCAAAAACATTCAGTACTTC. This gives the protein CASSAGTGGLAKNIQYF. The whole variable domain, remainder taken from reference TRBV18 and TRBJ2-4, is NAGVMQNPRHLVRRRGQEARLRCSPMKGHSHVYWYRQLPEEGLKFMVYLQKENIIDESGMPKERFSAEFPKEGPSILRIQQVVRGDSAAYFCASSAGTGGLAKNIQYFGAGTRLSVL.

The chain combines TRBV13 with TRBJ2-1, with D perhaps matching TRBD1 (5 bases). Germline loops: CDR1 PRHDT, CDR2 FYEKMQ (reference sequence). This CDR3 is 12 amino acids long. The V gene lost 5 bases and the J gene lost 11 bases, with 13 bases spanning the gap. For the CDR3, the DNA is TGTGCCAGCAGCAGTGACGAGGACAAGCAGTTCTTC. It is translated as CASSSDEDKQFF.

V is TRBV27 and J is TRBJ2-7, with D perhaps TRBD2 (5 bases). Trimming removed 3 bases from V and 2 bases from J, with 8 bases in between. The germline CDR1 and CDR2 sequences are MNHEY and SMNVEV (reference sequence). The CDR3 is 13 residues long. CDR3 in DNA: TGTGCCAGCAGTTTTGGGAGTCCCTACGAGCAGTACTTC. Translated, it gives CASSFGSPYEQYF.

This chain uses TRBV7-2 with TRBJ2-5; no firm D call. Germline V gene lookup returns CDR1 SGHTA and CDR2 FQGNSA. The CDR3 runs to 15 residues. The germline V and J ends were trimmed by 5 bases and 5 bases, with 18 bases remaining between them. CDR3 region: CASSQKESPRETQYF. The DNA of the CDR3 is TGTGCCAGCAGCCAGAAGGAGTCCCCTCGGGAGACCCAGTACTTC.

This clone was recorded a few times. The chain combines TRBV12-3 or TRBV12-4 with TRBJ1-4, with D possibly being TRBD1 (5 bases). The CDR3 spans 11 residues. V was shortened by 11 bases and J by 4 bases, with 8 bases between the two germline ends. The DNA for the CDR3 is TGTGCCTCCAGGGTTAATGAAAAACTGTTTTTT. This sequence encodes CASRVNEKLFF.

To note about this clone: This sample also contains other DNA sequences that code for the same CDR3. V gene TRBV19 combines with J gene TRBJ1-6; no reliable D call. The germline V and J ends were trimmed by 3 bases and 0 bases, with 6 bases remaining between them. The CDR3 contains 15 residues. CDR1 LNHDA and CDR2 SQIVND come from the germline V gene (reference sequence). CDR3 sequence: CASSMGSSYNSPLHF. DNA for the CDR3: TGTGCCAGTAGTATGGGCAGCTCCTATAATTCACCCCTCCACTTT.

This clone has a single count. The chain carries TRBV5-1 and TRBJ2-3; no definite D call. V lost 7 bases to trimming and J lost 2 bases, with 8 bases between them. The CDR3 sequence is 12 residues long. Germline CDR1 SGHRS, CDR2 YFSETQ. CDR3 coding DNA: TGCGCCAGCGGCCGAAACACAGATACGCAGTATTTT. Amino acids: CASGRNTDTQYF.

V usage is TRBV23-1 and J usage is TRBJ2-7; D is perhaps TRBD1 (6 bases). TRBV23-1 is filed as an ORF, its function uncertain. Trimming left V 11 bases short and J 2 bases short, with 16 bases between. CDR3 size: 13 residues. This chain's CDR3 is CASCRAGAYEQYF. CDR3 nucleotide sequence: TGCGCCTCCTGCCGGGCAGGGGCCTACGAGCAGTACTTC.

The chain couples TRBV27 to TRBJ2-7, with 12 bases fitting TRBD2. CDR3 length equals 16 residues. After removal of 0 bases from V and 3 bases from J, the junction contained 3 bases not matched to a gene. Germline-derived CDR1 and CDR2 are MNHEY and SMNVEV (reference sequence). This CDR3 reads CASSLSPGLAGYEQYF. CDR3 bases: TGTGCCAGCAGTTTATCGCCGGGACTAGCGGGCTACGAGCAGTACTTC.

This clone has more than one count but fewer than ten. In DNA form, the CDR3 reads TGTGCCAGCAGCCCCAAGGCAGCGAGGGTGACTGAAGCTTTCTTT. It yields the protein CASSPKAARVTEAFF. V and J are TRBV9 and TRBJ1-1; no clear D gene. CDR1 is SGDLS and CDR2 is YYNGEE in the germline V gene. Trimming removed 4 bases from V and 5 bases from J, with 18 bases in between. This CDR3 has 15 amino acids.

This rearrangement joins TRBV5-6 to TRBJ2-1; D remains ambiguous. The CDR3 has 11 amino acids. V was pared by 5 bases and J by 10 bases, with 10 bases between. Germline assignment: CDR1 SGHDT and CDR2 YYEEEE. The CDR3 reads CASRQFNEQFF. For the CDR3, the DNA is TGTGCCAGCAGGCAGTTTAACGAGCAGTTCTTC.

A few counts support this clone. The V and J genes are TRBV10-1 and TRBJ2-3; D might be TRBD2 (5 bases). There are 14 residues in the CDR3. Germline lookup yields CDR1 WNHNN and CDR2 SYGVQD (reference sequence). The ends were cut back, 2 bases at V and 4 bases at J, with 10 bases in the middle. The CDR3 loop reads CASSETEEADTQYF. The CDR3 nucleotides are TGCGCCAGCAGTGAGACGGAGGAAGCAGATACGCAGTATTTT.

This clone has a single count. This chain connects TRBV5-6 to TRBJ1-2; D is perhaps TRBD1 (5 bases). Trimming shortened V by 2 bases and J by 8 bases, and 19 bases separated the two germline ends. Germline CDR1 SGHDT, CDR2 YYEEEE. The CDR3 is made up of 15 amino acids. The CDR3 here is CASSFSPGSRGGYTF. The CDR3 nucleotides are TGTGCCAGCAGCTTTAGCCCAGGGTCTAGGGGAGGCTACACCTTC.

The count of this clone is one. Here the CDR3 DNA reads TGTGCCAGCAGCGTAGCAGGGGGCTACCTCACAGATACGCAGTATTTT. Translating it yields CASSVAGGYLTDTQYF. V gene TRBV9 combines with J gene TRBJ2-3, with 8 bases fitting TRBD1. V was clipped by 0 bases and J by 2 bases; unmatched bases: 5. The CDR3 totals 16 residues. Germline V CDR1 and CDR2: SGDLS, YYNGEE. Full variable domain (remainder filled in from reference TRBV9 and TRBJ2-3): DSGVTQTPKHLITATGQRVTLRCSPRSGDLSVYWYQQSLDQGLQFLIQYYNGEERAKGNILERFSAQQFPDLHSELNLSSLELGDSALYFCASSVAGGYLTDTQYFGPGTRLTVL.

Of note for this clone: The DNA is left out, because the CDR3 cannot be placed on it with certainty; the CDR3 is given as TCRdb lists it. The chain uses TRBV28 and TRBJ2-7; the D call TRBD1 from the table was never checked on the DNA. The CDR3 is 15 residues long, counting both termini. CDR1 and CDR2 from the germline V gene are MDHEN and SYDVKM. CDR3 protein: CASSSSDRTSYEQYF.

The rearrangement joins TRBV6-4 to TRBJ2-5; TRBD1 is a possible D gene (6 bases). Germline V CDR1 and CDR2: MRHNA, SNTAGT. Trimming cost V 7 bases and J 5 bases, with 17 bases left between them. This CDR3 is 14 amino acids long. DNA of the CDR3: TGTGCCAGCATTAAACTCACAGGGAAGGAGACCCAGTACTTC. It specifies CASIKLTGKETQYF.

The J gene is TRBJ1-2, the V gene TRBV10-3, with TRBD1 matching 9 bases. The CDR3 is 15 amino acids. The germline gives CDR1 ENHRY, CDR2 SYGVKD. V was clipped by 0 bases and J by 8 bases; unmatched bases: 7. The CDR3 is CAISESPGTGSGYTF. As DNA, the CDR3 is TGTGCCATCAGTGAGTCGCCCGGGACAGGGTCAGGCTACACCTTC.

The rearrangement uses TRBV4-1 and TRBJ2-2; 16 bases agree with TRBD2. J was trimmed by 4 bases and V by 3 bases; bases with no gene match: 8. The germline gives CDR1 MGHRA, CDR2 YSYEKL. The CDR3 length is 19 residues. The CDR3 protein is CASSHPGGLAGGVTGELFF. CDR3 nucleotides: TGCGCCAGCAGCCACCCTGGGGGACTAGCGGGAGGGGTCACCGGGGAGCTGTTTTTT.